One sample yielded the 25 T cell receptor beta chains listed below, sequenced in a study of CD8 T cells in Susac syndrome. An amount of RNA that ranged from about 0.45 to 1 ug was reverse transcribed with random hexamers. TCRdb reprocessed the immunoSEQ multiplex PCR reads with MiXCR, giving one entry per CDR3 protein. The sample includes about 140,000 distinct CDR3 sequences, roughly 94% seen only once; the top ten take 0.14%. The source material was CD4+ T cells from PBMCs. The receptors originated from a human donor with Susac syndrome.

The genes are TRBV5-1 and TRBJ2-5; 9 bases fit TRBD1. With V trimmed by 3 bases and J by 5 bases, 5 bases remained unmatched. The CDR3 runs to 14 residues. Germline CDR1 and CDR2: SGHRS and YFSETQ. This chain's CDR3 is CASSSDRGLETQYF. In DNA, the CDR3 is TGCGCCAGCAGCTCGGACAGGGGTTTGGAGACCCAGTACTTC. The whole variable domain, remainder taken from reference TRBV5-1 and TRBJ2-5, is KAGVTQTPRYLIKTRGQQVTLSCSPISGHRSVSWYQQTPGQGLQFLFEYFSETQRNKGNFPGRFSGRQFSNSRSEMNVSTLELGDSALYLCASSSDRGLETQYFGPGTRLLVL.

This clonotype has only one observation. V and J are TRBV27 and TRBJ2-7; D is ambiguous. CDR3 size: 13 residues. The V gene lost 3 bases and the J gene lost 6 bases, with 12 bases spanning the gap. Germline V gene data show CDR1 as MNHEY and CDR2 as SMNVEV (reference sequence). The CDR3 sequence: CASSFGSSFEQYF. CDR3 in DNA: TGTGCCAGCAGTTTTGGGTCTTCTTTCGAGCAGTACTTC.

The CDR3 region has the DNA TGTGCCTGGAGTGTGGGGACAGCCTATGGCTACACCTTC. Amino acids: CAWSVGTAYGYTF. V usage is TRBV30 and J usage is TRBJ1-2; TRBD1 aligns across 7 bases. Germline CDR1 is GTSNPN and CDR2 is SVGIG (reference sequence). V was pared by 0 bases and J by 4 bases, with 2 bases of the junction left unmatched. The CDR3 covers 13 residues.

CDR3: CASSQVLNEQFF. Here the CDR3 DNA reads TGTGCCAGCAGCCAAGTCCTCAATGAGCAGTTCTTC. This rearrangement joins TRBV3-1 to TRBJ2-1, with D hard to call. The CDR3 has 12 amino acids. Trimming removed 1 base at V and 6 bases at J, with 4 bases between. The V gene's germline CDR1 is LGHDT and CDR2 YNNKEL (reference sequence).

J is TRBJ1-2 and V is TRBV20-1; D remains ambiguous. CDR3 length equals 13 residues. Germline V CDR1 and CDR2: DFQATT, SNEGSKA (reference sequence). The germline V and J ends were trimmed by 6 bases and 4 bases, with 15 bases remaining between them. As DNA, the CDR3 is TGCAGTGCCCCAACTCAGGAAGCCTATGGCTACACCTTC. Translating gives CSAPTQEAYGYTF.

As DNA, the CDR3 is TGTGCCAGCAGCTCGAGGGGACACCTCACAGATACGCAGTATTTT. Residues: CASSSRGHLTDTQYF. The chain uses TRBV7-9 and TRBJ2-3; the D gene is possibly TRBD1 (6 bases). There are 15 residues in the CDR3. Germline V gene sequence: CDR1 SEHNR, CDR2 FQNEAQ (reference sequence). V was trimmed by 4 bases and J by 2 bases, leaving 13 bases between them.

The rearrangement links TRBV5-1 to TRBJ1-2; TRBD1 matches at 7 bases. V shed 0 bases, J shed 4 bases, and the junction held 3 bases outside the gene matches. Germline V gene data show CDR1 as SGHRS and CDR2 as YFSETQ. The CDR3 loop spans 14 amino acids. The CDR3 nucleotides are TGCGCCAGCAGCTTGGGGGACAGCCCCTATGGCTACACCTTC. Amino acids: CASSLGDSPYGYTF.

This sequence joins TRBV28 and TRBJ2-5, with a tentative D call TRBD2 (5 bases). CDR1 and CDR2 (germline): MDHEN, SYDVKM. The germline V and J ends were trimmed by 5 bases and 4 bases, with 20 bases remaining between them. The CDR3 runs to 16 residues. The CDR3 DNA is TGTGCCAGCAGTCTCAACAGAGGGCGAGGGCGAGAGACCCAGTACTTC. Translated: CASSLNRGRGRETQYF.

The chain employs TRBV27 and TRBJ1-5; no firm D call. CDR1 and CDR2 (germline): MNHEY, SMNVEV (reference sequence). Deletions cut 2 bases from V and 7 bases from J, with 9 bases between. CDR3 length equals 13 residues. In DNA, the CDR3 is TGTGCCAGCAGTTTAGGCGGATCACAGCCCCAGCATTTT. As protein: CASSLGGSQPQHF.

This clonotype was found a few times. This chain connects TRBV12-3 or TRBV12-4 to TRBJ2-6; D perhaps matches TRBD1 (5 bases). The length of the CDR3 is 14 residues. V was pared by 3 bases and J by 2 bases, with 5 bases between. The CDR3 protein is CASSLGPGANVLTF. DNA of the CDR3: TGTGCCAGCAGTTTGGGGCCTGGGGCCAACGTCCTGACTTTC.

The chain combines TRBV2 with TRBJ1-2; weak D call: TRBD1 (5 bases). Germline loops: CDR1 SNHLY, CDR2 FYNNEI. The CDR3 loop spans 13 amino acids. V was clipped by 8 bases and J by 8 bases, with 18 bases between them. CDR3 residues: CASSPGPGFGYTF. The DNA for the CDR3 is TGTGCCAGCTCCCCGGGACCCGGGTTCGGCTACACCTTC.

This clonotype came up once. The chain carries TRBV12-3 or TRBV12-4 and TRBJ2-3; D is unclear. V was trimmed by 8 bases and J by 4 bases, leaving 7 bases between them. The CDR3 extends over 11 amino acids. CDR3 residues: CASGLADTQYF. The CDR3 nucleotides are TGTGCCAGCGGCTTGGCAGATACGCAGTATTTT.

The chain links TRBV21-1 to TRBJ2-2; the table names TRBD2, a call not compared with the DNA. TRBV21-1 is classified as a pseudogene. CDR3 length: 18 amino acids. CDR3 sequence (DNA): TGTGCCACCTACTCCAGGCTAGCGGGGGGGCCTGTCACCGGGGAGCTGTTTTTT. This codes for CATYSRLAGGPVTGELFF.

The chain has TRBV7-9 and TRBJ2-1, with 11 bases fitting TRBD2. The CDR3 is made up of 14 amino acids. CDR1 and CDR2 (germline): SEHNR, FQNEAQ (reference sequence). V lost 9 bases and J lost 8; bases outside the gene matches: 9. CDR3 sequence (DNA): TGTGCCAGTTCACTAGCGGGAGCGGGGTATGAGCAGTTCTTC. It yields the protein CASSLAGAGYEQFF.

The chain uses TRBV4-3 and TRBJ2-3; 13 bases map to TRBD2. CDR3 length: 17 amino acids. V was clipped by 4 bases and J by 5 bases; unmatched bases: 9. Germline values: CDR1 LGHNA, CDR2 YSLEER. CDR3 nucleotide sequence: TGCGCCAGCAGCCCACTTACTAGCGGGAGGGCCGAAGATACGCAGTATTTT. This translates into CASSPLTSGRAEDTQYF.

This clonotype was counted only a few times. The J gene is TRBJ2-7, the V gene TRBV7-2; maybe TRBD2 (5 bases). Germline V CDR1 and CDR2: SGHTA, FQGNSA. The CDR3 consists of 12 residues. V was shortened by 6 bases and J by 3 bases, with 9 bases between the two germline ends. CDR3 protein: CASSSAGYEQYF. The CDR3 region has the DNA TGTGCCAGCAGTTCCGCGGGCTACGAGCAGTACTTC. The variable domain in full, with the rest retrieved from reference TRBV7-2 and TRBJ2-7, is GAGVSQSPSNKVTEKGKDVELRCDPISGHTALYWYRQSLGQGLEFLIYFQGNSAPDKSGLPSDRFSAERTGGSVSTLTIQRTQQEDSAVYLCASSSAGYEQYFGPGTRLTVT.

The chain joins TRBV29-1 to TRBJ2-1; D uncertain. The ends were cut back, 7 bases at V and 0 bases at J, with 16 bases in the middle. Germline V lookup: CDR1 SQVTM, CDR2 ANQGSEA. The CDR3 runs to 15 residues. The CDR3, as DNA: TGCAGCGCCCGACCGAGACTTAGCTCCTACAATGAGCAGTTCTTC. As protein: CSARPRLSSYNEQFF.

The genes are TRBV4-1 and TRBJ1-2; D possibly corresponds to TRBD1 (5 bases). The CDR3 is 16 amino acids. From germline, CDR1 is MGHRA and CDR2 YSYEKL. Trimming took off 4 bases at V and 3 bases at J, with 18 bases between the two ends. The CDR3 nucleotides are TGCGCCAGCAGCCTCCCGGTCCAGGGTCGCCACTATGGCTACACCTTC. This sequence encodes CASSLPVQGRHYGYTF.

This sequence joins TRBV20-1 and TRBJ2-7; TRBD1 matches at 7 bases. With 4 bases clipped from V and 6 bases from J, the junction kept 9 bases outside the gene matches. CDR1 and CDR2 (germline): DFQATT, SNEGSKA (reference sequence). The CDR3 totals 13 residues. DNA for the CDR3: TGCAGTGCTATACGCGACAGGGCCCGCGAGCAGTACTTC. Translated, it gives CSAIRDRAREQYF.

This chain joins TRBV20-1 and TRBJ2-3, with no clear D. Trimming stripped 6 bases from V and 4 bases from J, with 14 bases between. CDR1 and CDR2 from the germline V gene are DFQATT and SNEGSKA (reference sequence). The CDR3 sequence is 13 residues long. CDR3 protein: CSAAPLGSDTQYF. CDR3 coding DNA: TGCAGTGCCGCCCCGCTGGGCTCAGATACGCAGTATTTT.

The table lists this clonotype with a count of one. The J gene is TRBJ2-2, the V gene TRBV30; TRBD1 agrees at 7 bases. The CDR3 covers 14 residues. Germline values: CDR1 GTSNPN, CDR2 SVGIG (reference sequence). V trimming: 3 bases; J trimming: 2 bases; junction bases outside the gene matches: 3. CDR3 sequence reads: CAWRGQLNTGELFF. Here the CDR3 DNA reads TGTGCCTGGAGGGGACAGTTAAACACCGGGGAGCTGTTTTTT.

This chain links TRBV5-1 with TRBJ2-1; 7 nucleotides match TRBD2. The CDR3 length is 13 residues. The J segment lost 6 bases and the V segment lost 7 bases, leaving 7 bases of the junction unmatched. Germline V CDR1 and CDR2: SGHRS, YFSETQ. Here the CDR3 reads CASGPPGGNEQFF. As DNA, the CDR3 is TGCGCCAGCGGCCCCCCGGGGGGCAATGAGCAGTTCTTC.

V gene TRBV30 combines with J gene TRBJ2-1; D is undetermined. Germline CDR1 reads GTSNPN; CDR2 reads SVGIG (reference sequence). The CDR3 totals 13 residues. V lost 3 bases and J lost 0, with 6 bases in between. The CDR3 nucleotides are TGTGCCTGGAGACGCAGCTCCTACAATGAGCAGTTCTTC. This sequence encodes CAWRRSSYNEQFF.

The chain employs TRBV7-2 and TRBJ2-3; D unclear. The CDR3 is 14 residues long. The V and J ends lost 6 bases and 2 bases respectively, with 12 bases between them. The V gene's germline CDR1 is SGHTA and CDR2 FQGNSA. The CDR3 region has the DNA TGTGCCAGCAGACGAACTCGAGACACAGATACGCAGTATTTT. Amino acids: CASRRTRDTDTQYF.

This clonotype has a single count. The chain uses TRBV11-1 and TRBJ2-1, with 7 bases that match TRBD1. The CDR3 is 14 amino acids. Germline trimming cut 4 bases from V and 4 bases from J; bases unmatched to any gene: 4. CDR1 and CDR2 from the germline V gene are SGHAT and FQDESV (reference sequence). The CDR3 spells CASSWGQKYNEQFF. For the CDR3, the DNA is TGTGCCAGCAGCTGGGGACAGAAGTACAATGAGCAGTTCTTC.